This T cell receptor (beta chain) was obtained from a study of molecular identifiers for immune sequencing clone quantification. General observations from the study: Identical TCR molecules can share a barcode, and this sharing could underestimate highly expanded clone sizes.

In regard to this clonotype: Its matching antigen is unknown.

The sorting of naive CD8 T cells used the CD8+CD4-CCR7+CD45RA+ phenotype. Library preparation followed earlier protocols using designated TCR primers. Using its own MiXCR run on the PCR reads, TCRdb lists one record per CDR3 protein. The repertoire holds about 8,300 distinct CDR3 sequences, with approximately 31% as singletons. This CDR3 region has 13 residues. CDR1 is LGHNT and CDR2 is FRNRAP in the germline V gene. The sample consisted of naive CD8+ T cells from blood, with Jurkat cell RNA spiked in. Subset of the sample: FACS-sorted CD8+CD4-CCR7+CD45RA+ naive T cells. The rearrangement uses TRBV12-5 and TRBJ2-5, with a weak D call TRBD2 (5 bases). The TCR originated in a human donor in good health. Some libraries in this study had Jurkat cell RNA spiked in. CDR3: CAVGRTRQETQYF. The CDR3 DNA sequence: TGTGCCGTTGGACGGACTCGCCAAGAGACCCAGTACTTC.